This T cell receptor beta chain emerged from a study of immunodeficiency (dated by TCRdb to 2018 to 2020). With respect to the entire study: Repertoire analysis was done to look for VDJ recombination defects and oligoclonality. What the study reported, not specific to this receptor: Based on top-100 and total clonotype frequencies, severe oligoclonality was found in patient CD8+ T cells but not in patient CD4+ T cells. In entropy comparisons, n=3 (open circles) was shown for patients versus healthy controls, and a thymic development effect was only suggested as possible. CD4+ T cell V-J pairing and productive entropy appeared similar between patients and controls.

CD3+CD4+ T cells were sorted from fresh PBMCs before TCR sequencing. CDR1 and CDR2 are drawn from the germline V gene (reference sequence): GTSNPN, SVGIG. V sheds 0 bases and J sheds 1 base, leaving 5 bases between their ends. The CDR3 contains 13 residues, cysteine and phenylalanine counted. Of the read, only the CDR3 DNA is kept; its 39 bases are in frame from base 1. This clone was recorded only once. Its target antigen remains unknown. Within one base of it there is no much larger clone, and no base qualities were kept. Genomic DNA was extracted using the QIAamp DNA Blood Mini Kit and was submitted for immunoSEQ repertoire analysis. Using a standard quantity of genomic DNA template, multiplex PCR was run to amplify the CDR3 regions. PCR products were sequenced on an Illumina platform. Under the source paper's analysis protocol: Alignment of sequences to a reference was performed, and V, D and J gene definitions were taken from IMGT. To eliminate PCR and sequencing errors, a nearest-neighbor clustering algorithm combined closely related sequences. V, D and J usage in productive unique and total sequences was analyzed using ImmunoSEQ Analyzer tools and R version 3.6.1. Imported from immuneACCESS, the table was reduced by TCRdb to in-frame sequences with V and J called. These copies leave out some clones; in studies compared against another copy, an unresolved V gene accounts for under half, and the cause of the remainder is not known. Clone size and the V and J calls come from that table; the DNA yielded D and trimming. Within this sample are fewer than 5,000 clones, with around 90% of them counted one time only. The top ten clonotypes cover 3.5% to 4.5% of the sample.

The V gene is TRBV30 and the J gene is TRBJ2-3; no D gene is confidently identified. The sample was CD4+ T cells from blood. The receptor was derived from a human donor in good health. The CDR3 reads CAWSVQGTDTQYF. The DNA reads TGTGCCTGGAGTGTCCAGGGCACAGATACGCAGTATTTT.